This TCR beta chain was identified during a study of blood T cell repertoires in COVID-19. Germline values: CDR1 SGHDN, CDR2 FVKESK. V lost 4 bases, J lost 8 bases, and 16 bases lay in between. This CDR3 comprises 14 residues. Using immunoSEQ multiplex PCR, the repertoire was profiled, and TCRdb retains in-frame clones only, with some absent. The sample consists of about 35,000 clones, roughly three quarters of them appearing once. The source of this sequence is a human donor in a cohort sampled during active COVID-19. Sequenced input: peripheral blood. The chain employs TRBV14 and TRBJ2-3; D is uncertain. The CDR3 DNA sequence: TGTGCCAGCAGCCCCGTATCGATCAGGTCTACGCAGTATTTT. Its protein product is CASSPVSIRSTQYF.